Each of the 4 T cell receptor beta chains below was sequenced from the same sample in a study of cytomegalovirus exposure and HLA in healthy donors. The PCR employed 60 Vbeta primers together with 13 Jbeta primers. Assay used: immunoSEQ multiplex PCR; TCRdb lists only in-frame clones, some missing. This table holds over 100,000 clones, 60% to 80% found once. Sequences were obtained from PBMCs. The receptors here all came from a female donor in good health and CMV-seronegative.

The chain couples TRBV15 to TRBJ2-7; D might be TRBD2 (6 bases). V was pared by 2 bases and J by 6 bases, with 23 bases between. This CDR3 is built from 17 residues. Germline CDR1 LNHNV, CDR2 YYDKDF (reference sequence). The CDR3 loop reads CATSRLVRRGVSSEQYF. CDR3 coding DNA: TGTGCCACCAGCAGATTAGTCAGGCGGGGCGTATCGAGCGAGCAGTACTTC. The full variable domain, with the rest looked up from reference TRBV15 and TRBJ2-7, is DAMVIQNPRYQVTQFGKPVTLSCSQTLNHNVMYWYQQKSSQAPKLLFHYYDKDFNNEADTPDNFQSRRPNTSFCFLDIRSPGLGDTAMYLCATSRLVRRGVSSEQYFGPGTRLTVT.

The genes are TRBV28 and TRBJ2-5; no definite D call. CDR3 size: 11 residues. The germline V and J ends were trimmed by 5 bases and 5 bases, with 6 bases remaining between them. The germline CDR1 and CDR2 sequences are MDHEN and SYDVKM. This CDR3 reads CASSPRETQYF. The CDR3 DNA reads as TGTGCCAGCAGTCCCCGGGAGACCCAGTACTTC.

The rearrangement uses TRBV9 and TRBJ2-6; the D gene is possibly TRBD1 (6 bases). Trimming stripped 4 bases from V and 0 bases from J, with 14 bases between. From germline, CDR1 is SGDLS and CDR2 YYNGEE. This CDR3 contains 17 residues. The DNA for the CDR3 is TGTGCCAGCAGCCGTACAGGGTGGGACTCTGGGGCCAACGTCCTGACTTTC. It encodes CASSRTGWDSGANVLTF. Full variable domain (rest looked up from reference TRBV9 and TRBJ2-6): DSGVTQTPKHLITATGQRVTLRCSPRSGDLSVYWYQQSLDQGLQFLIQYYNGEERAKGNILERFSAQQFPDLHSELNLSSLELGDSALYFCASSRTGWDSGANVLTFGAGSRLTVL.

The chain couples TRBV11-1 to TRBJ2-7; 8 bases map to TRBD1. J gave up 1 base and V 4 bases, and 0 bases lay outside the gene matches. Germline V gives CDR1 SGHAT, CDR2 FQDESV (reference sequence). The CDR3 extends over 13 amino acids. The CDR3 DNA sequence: TGTGCCAGCAGCTGGACAGGGTCCTACGAGCAGTACTTC. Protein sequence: CASSWTGSYEQYF. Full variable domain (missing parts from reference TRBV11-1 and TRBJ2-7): EAEVAQSPRYKITEKSQAVAFWCDPISGHATLYWYRQILGQGPELLVQFQDESVVDDSQLPKDRFSAERLKGVDSTLKIQPAELGDSAMYLCASSWTGSYEQYFGPGTRLTVT.